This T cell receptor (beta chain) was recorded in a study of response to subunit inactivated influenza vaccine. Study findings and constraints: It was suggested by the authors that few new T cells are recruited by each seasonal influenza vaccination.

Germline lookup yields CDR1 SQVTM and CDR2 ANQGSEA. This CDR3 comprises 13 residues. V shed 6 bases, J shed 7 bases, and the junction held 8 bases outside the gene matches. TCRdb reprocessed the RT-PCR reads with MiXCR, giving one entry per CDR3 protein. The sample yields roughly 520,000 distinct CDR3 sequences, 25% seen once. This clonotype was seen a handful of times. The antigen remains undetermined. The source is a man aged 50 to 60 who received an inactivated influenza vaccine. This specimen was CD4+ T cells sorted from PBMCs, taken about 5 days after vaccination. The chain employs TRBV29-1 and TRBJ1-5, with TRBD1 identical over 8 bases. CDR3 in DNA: TGCAGCGTCCAGGGGGCGCTTGGCCAGCCCCAGCATTTT. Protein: CSVQGALGQPQHF.